The 4 T cell receptor beta chains below were found in one sample sequenced in a study of T cells after yellow fever vaccination. TCRdb processed the 5' RACE reads anew with MiXCR; each CDR3 protein has one entry. The sample consists of more than 450,000 distinct CDR3 sequences, just over 20% of them appearing once. The sample in question was PBMCs, obtained approximately 20 days after the first yellow fever vaccination. The receptor set was obtained from a man between 18 and 35 years old who received the YFV17D yellow fever vaccine.

This clonotype came up a few times. The chain combines TRBV11-3 with TRBJ2-1, with 11 bases fitting TRBD2. Germline V gene lookup returns CDR1 SGHNT and CDR2 YENEEA. The CDR3 extends over 16 amino acids. V shed 3 bases and J 6 bases; nucleotides not matched to a gene: 7. CDR3 in DNA: TGTGCCAGCAGCTTGGGTGGTAGCGGGGGGGGCAATGAGCAGTTCTTC. Its translation is CASSLGGSGGGNEQFF. Full variable domain (remainder filled in from reference TRBV11-3 and TRBJ2-1): EAGVVQSPRYKIIEKKQPVAFWCNPISGHNTLYWYLQNLGQGPELLIRYENEEAVDDSQLPKDRFSAERLKGVDSTLKIQPAELGDSAVYLCASSLGGSGGGNEQFFGPGTRLTVL.

The genes are TRBV28 and TRBJ2-5, with TRBD2 matching over 16 bases. CDR1 MDHEN and CDR2 SYDVKM come from the germline V gene. V trimming: 3 bases; J trimming: 5 bases; junction bases outside the gene matches: 6. The CDR3 loop spans 17 amino acids. The CDR3 is CASSLGTSGGAVETQYF. Here the CDR3 DNA reads TGTGCCAGCAGTTTGGGGACTAGCGGGGGGGCCGTCGAGACCCAGTACTTC. Variable domain in full (rest from reference TRBV28 and TRBJ2-5): DVKVTQSSRYLVKRTGEKVFLECVQDMDHENMFWYRQDPGLGLRLIYFSYDVKMKEKGDIPEGYSVSREKKERFSLILESASTNQTSMYLCASSLGTSGGAVETQYFGPGTRLLVL.

A few counts support this clonotype. This chain uses TRBV10-3 with TRBJ2-7; 7 nucleotides match TRBD1. This CDR3 is 14 amino acids long. The ends lost 4 bases at V and 0 bases at J; junction bases unmatched: 3. Per the germline V gene, CDR1 is ENHRY and CDR2 is SYGVKD. The CDR3 DNA reads as TGTGCCATCAGTGGGACAGGCGCCTCCTACGAGCAGTACTTC. Translation: CAISGTGASYEQYF.

This clonotype was recorded at least ten times. Here the CDR3 DNA reads TGTGCCAGCAGCCCCGGCCCTACCGGGGAGCTGTTTTTT. Protein product: CASSPGPTGELFF. This sequence joins TRBV7-9 and TRBJ2-2; D gene uncertain. Trimming stripped 5 bases from V and 5 bases from J, with 9 bases between. The CDR3 spans 13 residues. The germline V gene encodes CDR1 SEHNR and CDR2 FQNEAQ (reference sequence).